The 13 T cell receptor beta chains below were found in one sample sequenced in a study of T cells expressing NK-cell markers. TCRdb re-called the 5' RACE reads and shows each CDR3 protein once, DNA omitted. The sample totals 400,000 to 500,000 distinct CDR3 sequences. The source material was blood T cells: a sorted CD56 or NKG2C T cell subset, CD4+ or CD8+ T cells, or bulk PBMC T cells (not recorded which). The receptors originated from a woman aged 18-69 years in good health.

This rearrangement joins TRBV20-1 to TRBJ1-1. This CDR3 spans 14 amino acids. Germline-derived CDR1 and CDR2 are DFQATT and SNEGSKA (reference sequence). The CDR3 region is CSARSRTENTEAFF.

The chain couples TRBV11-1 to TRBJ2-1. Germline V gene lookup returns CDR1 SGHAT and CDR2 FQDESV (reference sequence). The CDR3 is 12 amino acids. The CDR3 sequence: CASSLSDNEQFF. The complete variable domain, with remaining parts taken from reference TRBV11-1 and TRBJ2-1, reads EAEVAQSPRYKITEKSQAVAFWCDPISGHATLYWYRQILGQGPELLVQFQDESVVDDSQLPKDRFSAERLKGVDSTLKIQPAELGDSAMYLCASSLSDNEQFFGPGTRLTVL.

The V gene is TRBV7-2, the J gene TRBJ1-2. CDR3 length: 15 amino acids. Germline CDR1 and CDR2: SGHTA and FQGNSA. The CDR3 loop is CASSLVSAQVGGYTF.

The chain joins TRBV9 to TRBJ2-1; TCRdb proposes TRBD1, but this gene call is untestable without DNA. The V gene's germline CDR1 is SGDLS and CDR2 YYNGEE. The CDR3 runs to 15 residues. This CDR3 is CASSVDGTAYNEQFF.

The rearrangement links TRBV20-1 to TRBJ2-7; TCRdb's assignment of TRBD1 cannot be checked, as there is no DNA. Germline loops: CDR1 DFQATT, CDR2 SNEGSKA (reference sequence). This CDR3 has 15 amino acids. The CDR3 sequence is CSARDGRGHIYEQYF.

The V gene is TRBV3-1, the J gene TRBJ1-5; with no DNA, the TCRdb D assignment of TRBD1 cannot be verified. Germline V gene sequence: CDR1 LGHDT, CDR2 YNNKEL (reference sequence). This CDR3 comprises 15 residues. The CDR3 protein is CASSQVQGPNQPQHF. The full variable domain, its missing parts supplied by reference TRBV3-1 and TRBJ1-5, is DTAVSQTPKYLVTQMGNDKSIKCEQNLGHDTMYWYKQDSKKFLKIMFSYNNKELIINETVPNRFSPKSPDKAHLNLHINSLELGDSAVYFCASSQVQGPNQPQHFGDGTRLSIL.

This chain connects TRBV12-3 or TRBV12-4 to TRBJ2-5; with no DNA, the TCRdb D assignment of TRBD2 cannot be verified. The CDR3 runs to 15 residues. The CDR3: CASSLVDRGGETQYF.

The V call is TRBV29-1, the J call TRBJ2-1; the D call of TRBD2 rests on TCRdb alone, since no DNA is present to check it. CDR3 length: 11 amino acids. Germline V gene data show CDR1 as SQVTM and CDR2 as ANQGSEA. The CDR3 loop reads CSVWGLNEQFF.

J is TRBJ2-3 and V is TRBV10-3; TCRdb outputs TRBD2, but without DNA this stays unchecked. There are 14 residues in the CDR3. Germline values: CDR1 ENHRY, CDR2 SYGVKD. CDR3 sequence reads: CAISASTITDTQYF.

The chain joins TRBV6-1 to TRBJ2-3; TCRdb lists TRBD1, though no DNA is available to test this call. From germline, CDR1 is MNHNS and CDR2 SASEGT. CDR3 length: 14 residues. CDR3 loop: CASRTGQTSDTQYF.

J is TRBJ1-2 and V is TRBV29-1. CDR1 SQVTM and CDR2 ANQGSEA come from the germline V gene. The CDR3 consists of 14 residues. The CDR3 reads CSVIGHDTNYGYTF. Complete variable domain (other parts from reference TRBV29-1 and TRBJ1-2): SAVISQKPSRDICQRGTSLTIQCQVDSQVTMMFWYRQQPGQSLTLIATANQGSEATYESGFVIDKFPISRPNLTFSTLTVSNMSPEDSSIYLCSVIGHDTNYGYTFGSGTRLTVV.

The CDR3 is CATAVGRAEAFF. This chain connects TRBV12-3 or TRBV12-4 to TRBJ1-1. This CDR3 contains 12 residues.

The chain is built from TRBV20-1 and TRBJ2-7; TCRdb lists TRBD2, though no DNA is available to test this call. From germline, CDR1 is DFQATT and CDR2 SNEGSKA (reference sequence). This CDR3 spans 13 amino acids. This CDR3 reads CSAPRTLSYEQYF.